Sequencing of this T cell receptor beta chain was carried out in a study of T cell responses to AZD1222 COVID-19 vaccine. Broader study findings: The study identified only a handful of AZD1222 recipients as seropositive at baseline.

J was trimmed by 9 bases and V by 5 bases; bases with no gene match: 11. Germline assignment: CDR1 LNHDA and CDR2 SQIVND (reference sequence). There are 16 residues in the CDR3. Clones were sequenced by immunoSEQ multiplex PCR, and TCRdb holds only the in-frame ones, with some missing. The table includes 90,000 to 150,000 clones, about 85% detected once. This clone is deemed medium-sized. The antigen is not known. The receptor's source is an adult who received the AZD1222 COVID-19 vaccine. J is TRBJ2-1 and V is TRBV19, with TRBD2 matching over 12 bases. The material was peripheral blood, obtained 28 days after the second AZD1222 dose. The CDR3 DNA is TGTGCCAGTAGTGACTGGACTAGCGGGGAAGCGGGTGAGCAGTTCTTC. It yields the protein CASSDWTSGEAGEQFF.